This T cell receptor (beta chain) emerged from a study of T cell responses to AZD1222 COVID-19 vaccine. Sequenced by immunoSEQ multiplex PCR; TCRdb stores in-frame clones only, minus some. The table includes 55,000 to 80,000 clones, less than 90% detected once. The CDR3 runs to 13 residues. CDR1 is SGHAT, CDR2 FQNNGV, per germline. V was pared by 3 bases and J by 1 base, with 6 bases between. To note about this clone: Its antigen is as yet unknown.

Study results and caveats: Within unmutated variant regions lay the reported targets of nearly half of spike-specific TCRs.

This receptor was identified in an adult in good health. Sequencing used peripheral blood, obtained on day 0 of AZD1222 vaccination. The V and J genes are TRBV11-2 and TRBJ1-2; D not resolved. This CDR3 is CASSFDINYGYTF. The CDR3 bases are TGTGCCAGCAGCTTTGATATTAACTATGGCTACACCTTC.